This T cell receptor (beta chain) was profiled in a study of cytomegalovirus exposure and HLA in healthy donors. The V gene lost 1 base and the J gene lost 0 bases, with 7 bases spanning the gap. The V gene's germline CDR1 is SGHNT and CDR2 YENEEA. The CDR3 sequence is 16 residues long. For this clone: The antigen is unknown.

Study-level results: Later on, analysis showed that most CMV-associated TCR beta chains appeared to be HLA-restricted. In a later analysis, TCR association rates varied by HLA locus: DRB1 most, HLA-C fewest. Accurate prediction of HLA-A and HLA-B alleles (for most subjects) was reportedly achieved from TCR beta sequences.

Primers included in the PCR were 60 Vbeta and 13 Jbeta primers. Only in-frame clones appear in the TCRdb table, and some are missing; sequencing was by immunoSEQ multiplex PCR. The sample contains roughly 150,000 clones, 75% of which appear only once. V usage is TRBV11-3 and J usage is TRBJ2-6, with D maybe TRBD2 (6 bases). The receptor's source is a man aged 18 to 35 in good health and CMV-seropositive. Material: PBMCs. The CDR3 DNA reads TGTGCCAGCAGCTTAGGGCGGGGCTCTGGGGCCAACGTCCTGACTTTC. Its protein is CASSLGRGSGANVLTF.